These 23 T cell receptor beta chains were sequenced from one sample in a study of blood T cell repertoires in COVID-19. Some clones are missing from TCRdb's copy, which holds only in-frame ones; the method was immunoSEQ multiplex PCR. The sample has 250,000 to 300,000 clones, 88% seen once; the top ten hold under 8%. Sequencing input: peripheral blood. The receptor set was obtained from a young woman who had recovered from COVID-19.

The chain carries TRBV24-1 and TRBJ2-2; D unresolved. The germline V gene has CDR1 KGHDR and CDR2 SFDVKD. The CDR3 contains 16 residues. The V and J ends lost 2 bases and 6 bases respectively, with 15 bases between them. As DNA, the CDR3 is TGTGCCACCAGTGATTCGAGGAATTTCGATGCCGGGGAGCTGTTTTTT. As protein: CATSDSRNFDAGELFF.

The gene calls are TRBV7-2 and TRBJ1-2; D gene ambiguous. Trimming cost V 2 bases and J 4 bases, with 11 bases left between them. The CDR3 covers 14 residues. Germline CDR1 is SGHTA and CDR2 is FQGNSA. CDR3 residues: CASSLLQFVYGYTF. The CDR3 nucleotides are TGTGCCAGCAGCTTACTCCAGTTCGTCTATGGCTACACCTTC.

This rearrangement joins TRBV13 to TRBJ2-2; 10 nucleotides align to TRBD1. CDR3 length: 16 amino acids. After removal of 3 bases from V and 7 bases from J, the junction contained 8 bases not matched to a gene. Germline V lookup: CDR1 PRHDT, CDR2 FYEKMQ (reference sequence). CDR3 in DNA: TGTGCCAGCAGCTTTCGACAGGGGGCGTTTAACGGGGAGCTGTTTTTT. It encodes CASSFRQGAFNGELFF. Supplemented by reference TRBV13 and TRBJ2-2, the full variable domain reads AAGVIQSPRHLIKEKRETATLKCYPIPRHDTVYWYQQGPGQDPQFLISFYEKMQSDKGSIPDRFSAQQFSDYHSELNMSSLELGDSALYFCASSFRQGAFNGELFFGEGSRLTVL.

This clone was counted a single time. The chain joins TRBV28 to TRBJ1-2, with D possibly matching TRBD1 (6 bases). Trimming cost V 4 bases and J 5 bases, with 23 bases left between them. Germline V lookup: CDR1 MDHEN, CDR2 SYDVKM. The CDR3 contains 17 residues. The CDR3 sequence: CASSSYHERGPMYGYTF. The DNA for the CDR3 is TGTGCCAGCAGTTCCTACCATGAGCGGGGGCCCATGTATGGCTACACCTTC.

The gene calls are TRBV28 and TRBJ1-2, with D possibly matching TRBD1 (6 bases). Trimming took 3 bases from V and 6 from J, leaving 11 bases between them. Germline V lookup: CDR1 MDHEN, CDR2 SYDVKM. This CDR3 contains 13 residues. The CDR3 DNA is TGTGCCAGCAGTTTCGGGGGGCGGAATGGCTACACCTTC. It encodes CASSFGGRNGYTF.

The CDR3 sequence is CASSQTGGKYEQYF. The CDR3 DNA is TGTGCCAGCAGCCAGACAGGGGGCAAGTACGAGCAGTACTTC. The rearrangement uses TRBV14 and TRBJ2-7; 10 positions agree with TRBD1. The J segment lost 4 bases and the V segment lost 3 bases, leaving 3 bases of the junction unmatched. The length of the CDR3 is 14 residues. CDR1 and CDR2 from the germline V gene are SGHDN and FVKESK.

J is TRBJ2-3 and V is TRBV5-1; D gene ambiguous. CDR3 size: 13 residues. Germline values: CDR1 SGHRS, CDR2 YFSETQ. V was clipped by 2 bases and J by 2 bases, with 6 bases between them. In DNA form, the CDR3 reads TGCGCCAGCAGCTTCCAGGACACAGATACGCAGTATTTT. Its protein is CASSFQDTDTQYF.

This clone was seen once. The chain combines TRBV6-2 or TRBV6-3 with TRBJ1-2, with 7 bases identical to TRBD1. CDR3 length: 14 residues. Trimming took 0 bases from V and 4 from J; bases not matched to a gene: 2. Germline assignment: CDR1 MNHEY and CDR2 SVGEGT. The CDR3 here is CASSYSPGGYGYTF. The CDR3 DNA follows: TGTGCCAGCAGTTACTCGCCAGGGGGCTATGGCTACACCTTC.

This chain links TRBV5-1 with TRBJ2-1; 7 nucleotides align to TRBD2. Trimming cost V 0 bases and J 0 bases; bases outside gene matches: 6. This CDR3 contains 17 residues. The germline V gene has CDR1 SGHRS and CDR2 YFSETQ. The CDR3 bases are TGCGCCAGCAGCTTGGGAGCGGGGCTCGGCTCCTACAATGAGCAGTTCTTC. Translation gives CASSLGAGLGSYNEQFF. The whole variable domain, remainder taken from reference TRBV5-1 and TRBJ2-1, is KAGVTQTPRYLIKTRGQQVTLSCSPISGHRSVSWYQQTPGQGLQFLFEYFSETQRNKGNFPGRFSGRQFSNSRSEMNVSTLELGDSALYLCASSLGAGLGSYNEQFFGPGTRLTVL.

The CDR3 protein is CASSQDFDRGLEPQHF. The CDR3 DNA sequence: TGCGCCAGCAGCCAAGACTTCGACAGGGGCTTGGAGCCCCAGCATTTT. The gene calls are TRBV4-3 and TRBJ1-5; 8 positions agree with TRBD1. There are 16 residues in the CDR3. Per the germline V gene, CDR1 is LGHNA and CDR2 is YSLEER. With 0 bases clipped from V and 8 bases from J, the junction kept 9 bases outside the gene matches.

V usage is TRBV6-2 or TRBV6-3 and J usage is TRBJ1-6, with a weak D call TRBD1 (6 bases). From germline, CDR1 is MNHEY and CDR2 SVGEGT. The CDR3 contains 16 residues. Trimming stripped 5 bases from V and 7 bases from J, with 18 bases between. This CDR3 is CASSLRRGGENSPLHF. The CDR3 DNA follows: TGTGCCAGCAGTCTAAGACGGGGGGGCGAGAATTCACCCCTCCACTTT.

The rearrangement uses TRBV27 and TRBJ2-2; 11 nucleotides match TRBD2. Germline CDR1 is MNHEY and CDR2 is SMNVEV (reference sequence). V lost 3 bases, J lost 4 bases, and 4 bases stayed unmatched. The CDR3 consists of 16 residues. The CDR3 spells CASSFSGGAGTGELFF. CDR3 nucleotide sequence: TGTGCCAGCAGTTTTAGCGGGGGGGCCGGCACCGGGGAGCTGTTTTTT.

This clone was found a few times. The chain combines TRBV20-1 with TRBJ2-7, with D possibly being TRBD2 (6 bases). V was trimmed by 5 bases and J by 6 bases, leaving 11 bases between them. The CDR3 is 11 residues long. Germline V gives CDR1 DFQATT, CDR2 SNEGSKA (reference sequence). CDR3 in amino acids: CSAPIGGEQYF. In DNA, the CDR3 is TGCAGTGCTCCTATCGGGGGCGAGCAGTACTTC.

The rearrangement links TRBV9 to TRBJ1-2, with D uncertain. Germline loops: CDR1 SGDLS, CDR2 YYNGEE. The V end lost 4 bases, the J end lost 0 bases, and 16 bases lay between the germline ends. The CDR3 covers 16 residues. CDR3 region: CASSPSVGPANYGYTF. For the CDR3, the DNA is TGTGCCAGCAGCCCTTCTGTTGGCCCTGCTAACTATGGCTACACCTTC. The full variable domain, its missing parts supplied by reference TRBV9 and TRBJ1-2, is DSGVTQTPKHLITATGQRVTLRCSPRSGDLSVYWYQQSLDQGLQFLIQYYNGEERAKGNILERFSAQQFPDLHSELNLSSLELGDSALYFCASSPSVGPANYGYTFGSGTRLTVV.

The gene calls are TRBV7-6 and TRBJ2-2; D might be TRBD2 (6 bases). Germline V gene sequence: CDR1 SGHVS, CDR2 FNYEAQ. The CDR3 length is 17 residues. V was pared by 6 bases and J by 0 bases, with 17 bases between. The CDR3 DNA follows: TGTGCCAGCAGACCCCTTAGGTGGGGGGCGAACACCGGGGAGCTGTTTTTT. It is translated as CASRPLRWGANTGELFF.

The CDR3 loop is CASSYREGGTEAFF. The CDR3 DNA follows: TGTGCCAGTAGTTACAGGGAAGGGGGAACTGAAGCTTTCTTT. The genes are TRBV19 and TRBJ1-1, with D perhaps TRBD1 (6 bases). Germline V lookup: CDR1 LNHDA, CDR2 SQIVND (reference sequence). The CDR3 is 14 residues long. Trimming removed 5 bases from V and 5 bases from J, with 15 bases in between.

V is TRBV5-1 and J is TRBJ2-1, with D perhaps matching TRBD2 (5 bases). The CDR3 totals 16 residues. V was trimmed by 0 bases and J by 0 bases, leaving 10 bases between them. The germline CDR1 and CDR2 sequences are SGHRS and YFSETQ. The CDR3 bases are TGCGCCAGCAGCTTGGCCGAAAGCGGCTCCTACAATGAGCAGTTCTTC. The encoded protein is CASSLAESGSYNEQFF.

The chain combines TRBV2 with TRBJ2-1; 8 bases match TRBD2. The CDR3 is 14 amino acids. V was pared by 7 bases and J by 7 bases, with 9 bases of the junction left unmatched. Germline loops: CDR1 SNHLY, CDR2 FYNNEI. DNA of the CDR3: TGTGCCAGCACGGTGGTAGCGGGGAGAAATGAGCAGTTCTTC. Translation: CASTVVAGRNEQFF.

This chain uses TRBV18 with TRBJ1-1, with D possibly being TRBD1 (5 bases). The V end was cut by 4 bases, the J end by 1 base, with 19 bases between. The V gene's germline CDR1 is KGHSH and CDR2 LQKENI. The CDR3 runs to 17 residues. The CDR3 region has the DNA TGTGCCAGCTCACTTTCGACGGGACTTGGTGGGAACACTGAAGCTTTCTTT. It encodes CASSLSTGLGGNTEAFF. The full variable domain, with the rest looked up from reference TRBV18 and TRBJ1-1, is NAGVMQNPRHLVRRRGQEARLRCSPMKGHSHVYWYRQLPEEGLKFMVYLQKENIIDESGMPKERFSAEFPKEGPSILRIQQVVRGDSAAYFCASSLSTGLGGNTEAFFGQGTRLTVV.

This clone turned up a few times. The identical CDR3 is also encoded by other nucleotide sequences in the sample. This sequence joins TRBV3-1 (or the pseudogene TRBV3-2) and TRBJ2-7; maybe TRBD1 (6 bases). Looked up from germline, CDR1 is LGHDT and CDR2 is YNNKEL (reference sequence). The CDR3 has 13 amino acids. V lost 0 bases and J lost 3, with 6 bases in between. CDR3 coding DNA: TGTGCCAGCAGCCAAGAAGGGGGCTACGAGCAGTACTTC. Translated: CASSQEGGYEQYF.

The V and J genes are TRBV28 and TRBJ2-1; 7 bases align to TRBD1. With V trimmed by 6 bases and J by 0 bases, 5 bases remained unmatched. Germline V CDR1 and CDR2: MDHEN, SYDVKM. The CDR3 loop spans 15 amino acids. CDR3 protein: CASRGGFSSYNEQFF. In nucleotides, the CDR3 is TGTGCCAGCAGAGGGGGCTTTAGCTCCTACAATGAGCAGTTCTTC.

CDR3 DNA sequence: TGTGCCAGCAGCCCCGGGAGGGGCGGGGTTGGATCCTACAATGAGCAGTTCTTC. Translation gives CASSPGRGGVGSYNEQFF. The chain links TRBV7-3 to TRBJ2-1, with 8 bases fitting TRBD2. The CDR3 is 18 amino acids. Germline V CDR1 and CDR2: SGHTA, FQGTGA. J was trimmed by 1 base and V by 5 bases; bases with no gene match: 13.

The J gene is TRBJ1-5, the V gene TRBV2; D not resolved. Between the trimmed V and J ends, which lost 4 bases and 0 bases, there was a span of 10 bases. CDR3 length: 15 residues. The germline CDR1 and CDR2 sequences are SNHLY and FYNNEI. This CDR3 reads CASSGQEYSNQPQHF. The DNA of the CDR3 is TGTGCCAGCAGTGGACAAGAATATAGCAATCAGCCCCAGCATTTT.